This TCR beta chain was profiled in a study of CD8+CD57+ T cells in acquired aplastic anemia. For the study at large: DNA per sorted CD4+ or CD8+ sample ranged about 0.2 to 30 ug, averaging around 3 ug. Study-wide results and limits: Shared by patients and controls, 25 to 35 CD8+ CDR3s were abundant in patients. Patients and healthy controls showed no significant CD8+ Simpson's diversity difference.

Sequencing was done on patients that had shown CD8+CD57+ cell expansion by flow cytometry. With regard to this clonotype: Its specificity is not known.

The template used for profiling TCR beta VDJ and CDR3 was genomic DNA. TCRdb re-called the reads through MiXCR, storing one row per CDR3 protein. This table holds approximately 300,000 distinct CDR3 sequences, roughly 53% found once. The sample comprised sorted CD4+, CD8+, or CD8+CD57+ T cells (not recorded which) from PBMCs. The TCR comes from a human donor with aplastic anemia.

The CDR3 DNA is TGCGCCAGCAGCCGGGACAGGGAGACTGGCTACACCTTC. Amino acids: CASSRDRETGYTF. The chain is built from TRBV10-1 and TRBJ1-2; 9 bases are shared with TRBD1. The V gene end was trimmed by 6 bases and the J gene end by 7 bases; junction bases not matched to a gene: 6. Germline CDR1 reads WNHNN; CDR2 reads SYGVQD (reference sequence). This CDR3 is 13 amino acids long.